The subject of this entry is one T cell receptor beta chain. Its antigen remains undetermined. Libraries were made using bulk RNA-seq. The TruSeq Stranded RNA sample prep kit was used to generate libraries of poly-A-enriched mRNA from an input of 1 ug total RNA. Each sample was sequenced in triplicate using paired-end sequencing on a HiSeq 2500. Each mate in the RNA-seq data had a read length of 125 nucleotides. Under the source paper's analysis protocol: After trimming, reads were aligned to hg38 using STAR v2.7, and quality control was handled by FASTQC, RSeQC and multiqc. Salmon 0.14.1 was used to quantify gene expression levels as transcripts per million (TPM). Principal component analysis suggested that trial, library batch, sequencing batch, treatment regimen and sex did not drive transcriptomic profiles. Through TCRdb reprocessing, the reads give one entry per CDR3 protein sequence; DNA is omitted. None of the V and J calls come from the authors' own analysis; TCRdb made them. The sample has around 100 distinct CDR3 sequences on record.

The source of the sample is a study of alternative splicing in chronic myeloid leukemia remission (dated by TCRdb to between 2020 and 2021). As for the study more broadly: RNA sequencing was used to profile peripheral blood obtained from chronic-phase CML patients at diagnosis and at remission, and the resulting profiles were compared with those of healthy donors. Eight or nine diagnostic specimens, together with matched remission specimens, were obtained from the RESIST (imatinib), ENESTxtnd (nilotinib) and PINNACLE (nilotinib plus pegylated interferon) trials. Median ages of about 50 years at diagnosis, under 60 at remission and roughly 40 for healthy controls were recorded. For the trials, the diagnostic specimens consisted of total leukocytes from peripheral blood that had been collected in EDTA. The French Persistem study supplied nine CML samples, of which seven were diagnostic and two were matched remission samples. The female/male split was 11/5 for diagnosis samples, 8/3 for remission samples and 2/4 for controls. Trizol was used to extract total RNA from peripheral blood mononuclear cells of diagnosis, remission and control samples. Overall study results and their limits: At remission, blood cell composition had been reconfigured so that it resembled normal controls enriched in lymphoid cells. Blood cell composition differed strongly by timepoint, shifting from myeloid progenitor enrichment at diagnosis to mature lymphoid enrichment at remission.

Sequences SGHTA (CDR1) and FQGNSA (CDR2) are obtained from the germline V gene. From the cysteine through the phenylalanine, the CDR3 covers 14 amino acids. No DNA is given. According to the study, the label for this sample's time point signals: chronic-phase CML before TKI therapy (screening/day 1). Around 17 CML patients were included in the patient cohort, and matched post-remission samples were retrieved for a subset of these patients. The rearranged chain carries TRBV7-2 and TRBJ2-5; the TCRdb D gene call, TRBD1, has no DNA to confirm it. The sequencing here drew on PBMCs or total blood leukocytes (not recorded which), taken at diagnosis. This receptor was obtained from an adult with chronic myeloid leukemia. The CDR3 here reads CASSIGQAQETQYF.